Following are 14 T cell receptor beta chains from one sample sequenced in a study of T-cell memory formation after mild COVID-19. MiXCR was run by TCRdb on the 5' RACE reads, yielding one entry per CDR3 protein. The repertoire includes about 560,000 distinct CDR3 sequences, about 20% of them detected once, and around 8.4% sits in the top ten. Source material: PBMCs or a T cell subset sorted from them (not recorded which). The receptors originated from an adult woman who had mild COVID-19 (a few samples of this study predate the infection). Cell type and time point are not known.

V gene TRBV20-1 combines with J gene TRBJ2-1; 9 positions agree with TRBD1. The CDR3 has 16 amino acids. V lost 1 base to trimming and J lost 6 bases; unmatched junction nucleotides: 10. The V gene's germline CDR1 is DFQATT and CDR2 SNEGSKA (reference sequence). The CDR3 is CSARGPPGQGLNEQFF. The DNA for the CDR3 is TGCAGTGCTAGAGGACCCCCGGGACAGGGTCTCAATGAGCAGTTCTTC.

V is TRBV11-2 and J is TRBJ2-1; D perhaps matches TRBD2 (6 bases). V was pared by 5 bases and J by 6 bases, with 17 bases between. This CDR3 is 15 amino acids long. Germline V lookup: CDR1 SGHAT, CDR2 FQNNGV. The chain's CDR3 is CASSHPGVGRNEQFF. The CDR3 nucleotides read TGTGCCAGCAGCCACCCGGGGGTGGGACGCAATGAGCAGTTCTTC. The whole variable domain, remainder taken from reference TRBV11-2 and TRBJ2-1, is EAGVAQSPRYKIIEKRQSVAFWCNPISGHATLYWYQQILGQGPKLLIQFQNNGVVDDSQLPKDRFSAERLKGVDSTLKIQPAKLEDSAVYLCASSHPGVGRNEQFFGPGTRLTVL.

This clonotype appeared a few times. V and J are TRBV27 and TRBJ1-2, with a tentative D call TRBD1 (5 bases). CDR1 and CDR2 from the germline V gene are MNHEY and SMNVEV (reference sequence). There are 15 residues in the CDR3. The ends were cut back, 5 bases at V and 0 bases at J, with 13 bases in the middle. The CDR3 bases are TGTGCCAGCAGTACCCTGGAGGGACCTAACTATGGCTACACCTTC. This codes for CASSTLEGPNYGYTF.

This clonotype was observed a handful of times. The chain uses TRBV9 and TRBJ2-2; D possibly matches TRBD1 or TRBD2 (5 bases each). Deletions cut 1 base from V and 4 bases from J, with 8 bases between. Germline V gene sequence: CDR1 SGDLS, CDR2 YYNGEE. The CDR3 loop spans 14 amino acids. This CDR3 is CASSVSGTTGELFF. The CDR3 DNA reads TGTGCCAGCAGCGTATCAGGGACCACCGGGGAGCTGTTTTTT.

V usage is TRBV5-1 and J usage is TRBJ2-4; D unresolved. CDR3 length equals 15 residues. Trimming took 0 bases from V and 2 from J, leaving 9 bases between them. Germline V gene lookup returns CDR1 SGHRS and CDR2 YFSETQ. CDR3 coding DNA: TGCGCCAGCAGCTTGGCTCCACAGACCAAAAACATTCAGTACTTC. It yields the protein CASSLAPQTKNIQYF.

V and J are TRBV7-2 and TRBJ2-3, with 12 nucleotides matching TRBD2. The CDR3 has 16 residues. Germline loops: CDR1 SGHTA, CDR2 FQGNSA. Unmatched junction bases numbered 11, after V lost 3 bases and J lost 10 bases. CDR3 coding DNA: TGTGCCAGCAGCTTTCCGACTAGCGGGAGAGGATGGGCGCAGTATTTT. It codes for CASSFPTSGRGWAQYF.

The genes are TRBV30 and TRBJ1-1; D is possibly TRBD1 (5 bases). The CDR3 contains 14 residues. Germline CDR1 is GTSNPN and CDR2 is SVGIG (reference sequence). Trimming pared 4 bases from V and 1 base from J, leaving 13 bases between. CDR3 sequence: CAWTRGGENTEAFF. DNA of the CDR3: TGTGCCTGGACTCGTGGGGGGGAGAACACTGAAGCTTTCTTT. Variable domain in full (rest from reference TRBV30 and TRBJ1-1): SQTIHQWPATLVQPVGSPLSLECTVEGTSNPNLYWYRQAAGRGLQLLFYSVGIGQISSEVPQNLSASRPQDRQFILSSKKLLLSDSGFYLCAWTRGGENTEAFFGQGTRLTVV.

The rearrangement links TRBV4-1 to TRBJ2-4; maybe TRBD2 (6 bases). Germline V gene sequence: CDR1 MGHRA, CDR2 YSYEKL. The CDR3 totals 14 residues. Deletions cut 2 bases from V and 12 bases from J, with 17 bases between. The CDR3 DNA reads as TGCGCCAGCAGCCAATCGGGACTTCTAATGGATCAGTACTTC. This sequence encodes CASSQSGLLMDQYF.

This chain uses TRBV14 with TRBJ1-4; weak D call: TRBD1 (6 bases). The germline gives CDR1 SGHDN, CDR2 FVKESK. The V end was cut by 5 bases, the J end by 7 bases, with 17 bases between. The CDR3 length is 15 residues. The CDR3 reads CASSRSGGVSEKLFF. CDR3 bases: TGTGCCAGCAGCAGATCGGGGGGCGTGAGTGAAAAACTGTTTTTT.

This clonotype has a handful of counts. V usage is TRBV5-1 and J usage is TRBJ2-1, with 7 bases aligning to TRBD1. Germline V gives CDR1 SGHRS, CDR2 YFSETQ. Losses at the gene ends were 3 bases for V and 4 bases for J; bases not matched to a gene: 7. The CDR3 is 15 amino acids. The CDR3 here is CASSSEDRPYNEQFF. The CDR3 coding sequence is TGCGCCAGCAGCTCGGAGGACAGGCCTTACAATGAGCAGTTCTTC.

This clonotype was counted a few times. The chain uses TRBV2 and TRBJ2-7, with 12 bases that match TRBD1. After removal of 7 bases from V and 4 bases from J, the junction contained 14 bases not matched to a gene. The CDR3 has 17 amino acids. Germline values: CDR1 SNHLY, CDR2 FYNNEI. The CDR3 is CASTSGTGGARNYEQYF. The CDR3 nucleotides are TGTGCCAGCACTTCCGGGACAGGGGGCGCCCGGAATTACGAGCAGTACTTC.

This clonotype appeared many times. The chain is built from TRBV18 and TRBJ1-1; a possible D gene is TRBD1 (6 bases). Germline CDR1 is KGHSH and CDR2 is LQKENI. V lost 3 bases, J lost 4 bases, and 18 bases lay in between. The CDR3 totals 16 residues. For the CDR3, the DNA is TGTGCCAGCTCACCGAACGACCCGGGAGGGGGCACTGAAGCTTTCTTT. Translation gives CASSPNDPGGGTEAFF.

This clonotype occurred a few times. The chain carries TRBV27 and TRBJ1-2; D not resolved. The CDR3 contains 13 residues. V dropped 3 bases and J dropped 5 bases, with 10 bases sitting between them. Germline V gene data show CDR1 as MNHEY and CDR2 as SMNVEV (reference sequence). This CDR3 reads CASSFIGRYGYTF. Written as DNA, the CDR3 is TGTGCCAGCAGTTTTATTGGTCGTTATGGCTACACCTTC.

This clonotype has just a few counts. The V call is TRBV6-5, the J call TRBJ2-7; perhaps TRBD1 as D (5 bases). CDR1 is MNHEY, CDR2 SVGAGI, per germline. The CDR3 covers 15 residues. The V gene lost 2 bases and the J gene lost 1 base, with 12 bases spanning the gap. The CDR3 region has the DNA TGTGCCAGCAGTTACCAGGGCGTAAGTTCCTACGAGCAGTACTTC. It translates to CASSYQGVSSYEQYF.